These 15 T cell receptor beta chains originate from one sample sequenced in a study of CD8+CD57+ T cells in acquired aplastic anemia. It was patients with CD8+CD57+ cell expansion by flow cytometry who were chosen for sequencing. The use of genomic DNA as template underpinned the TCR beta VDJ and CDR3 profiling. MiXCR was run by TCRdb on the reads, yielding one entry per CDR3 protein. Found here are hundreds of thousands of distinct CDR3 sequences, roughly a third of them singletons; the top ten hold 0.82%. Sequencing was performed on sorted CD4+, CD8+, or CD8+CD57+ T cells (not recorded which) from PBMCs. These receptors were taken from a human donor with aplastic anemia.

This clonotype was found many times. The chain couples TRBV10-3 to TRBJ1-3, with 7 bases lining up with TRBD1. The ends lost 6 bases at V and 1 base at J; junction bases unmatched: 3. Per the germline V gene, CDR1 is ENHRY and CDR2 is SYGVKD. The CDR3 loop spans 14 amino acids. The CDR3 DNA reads TGTGCCATCAGGACGACAGGGTCTGGAAACACCATATATTTT. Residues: CAIRTTGSGNTIYF.

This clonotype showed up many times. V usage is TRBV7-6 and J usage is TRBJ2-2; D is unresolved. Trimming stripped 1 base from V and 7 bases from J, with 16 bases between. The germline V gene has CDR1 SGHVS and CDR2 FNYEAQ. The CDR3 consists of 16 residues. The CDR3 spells CASSLGGRPSFGELFF. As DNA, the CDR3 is TGTGCCAGCAGCTTAGGTGGTAGACCCTCCTTCGGGGAGCTGTTTTTT.

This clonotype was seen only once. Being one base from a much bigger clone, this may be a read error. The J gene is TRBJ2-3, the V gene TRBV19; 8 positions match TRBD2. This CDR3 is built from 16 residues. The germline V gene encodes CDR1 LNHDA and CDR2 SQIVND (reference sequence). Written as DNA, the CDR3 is TGTGCCAGTAGTATCGTTAGCGGGGATAGCACAGATACGCCGTATTTT. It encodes CASSIVSGDSTDTPYF. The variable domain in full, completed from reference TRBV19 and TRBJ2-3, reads DGGITQSPKYLFRKEGQNVTLSCEQNLNHDAMYWYRQDPGQGLRLIYYSQIVNDFQKGDIAEGYSVSREKKESFPLTVTSAQKNPTAFYLCASSIVSGDSTDTPYFGPGTRLTVL.

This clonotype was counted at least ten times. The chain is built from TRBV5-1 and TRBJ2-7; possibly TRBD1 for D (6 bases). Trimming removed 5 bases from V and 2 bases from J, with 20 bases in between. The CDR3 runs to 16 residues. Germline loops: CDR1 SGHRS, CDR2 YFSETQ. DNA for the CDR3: TGCGCCAGCAGTTTAACGGGGCAGGGGCACACCTACGAGCAGTACTTC. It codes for CASSLTGQGHTYEQYF.

CDR3 loop: CSVGLAGDSQETQYF. CDR3 DNA sequence: TGCAGCGTTGGCCTAGCGGGAGACAGCCAAGAGACCCAGTACTTC. V gene TRBV29-1 combines with J gene TRBJ2-5; 10 nucleotides align to TRBD2. The V and J ends lost 4 bases and 1 base, in that order; junction bases with no gene match: 6. This CDR3 comprises 15 residues. Germline loops: CDR1 SQVTM, CDR2 ANQGSEA.

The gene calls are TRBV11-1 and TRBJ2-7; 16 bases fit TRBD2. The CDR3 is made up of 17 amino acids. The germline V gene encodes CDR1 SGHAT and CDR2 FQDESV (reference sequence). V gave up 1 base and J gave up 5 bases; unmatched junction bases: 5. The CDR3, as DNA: TGTGCCAGCAGCTTAGGGGGACTAGCGGGAGGGAGAAACGAGCAGTACTTC. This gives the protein CASSLGGLAGGRNEQYF. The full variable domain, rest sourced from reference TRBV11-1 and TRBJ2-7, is EAEVAQSPRYKITEKSQAVAFWCDPISGHATLYWYRQILGQGPELLVQFQDESVVDDSQLPKDRFSAERLKGVDSTLKIQPAELGDSAMYLCASSLGGLAGGRNEQYFGPGTRLTVT.

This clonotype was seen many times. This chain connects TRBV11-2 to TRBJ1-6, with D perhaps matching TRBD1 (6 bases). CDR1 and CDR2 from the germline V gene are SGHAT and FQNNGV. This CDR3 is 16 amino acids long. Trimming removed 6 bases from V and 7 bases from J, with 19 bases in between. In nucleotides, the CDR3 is TGTGCCAGCAGTTCGAACAGGGACGGGGTCAATTCACCCCTCCACTTT. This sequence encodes CASSSNRDGVNSPLHF.

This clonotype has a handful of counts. The DNA of the CDR3 is TGCAGTGCTCCTCGGGGGGGCGGGGAGACCCAGTACTTC. Protein: CSAPRGGGETQYF. J is TRBJ2-5 and V is TRBV20-1, with 8 bases that match TRBD2. With 5 bases clipped from V and 5 bases from J, the junction kept 7 bases outside the gene matches. Germline lookup yields CDR1 DFQATT and CDR2 SNEGSKA (reference sequence). The CDR3 covers 13 residues.

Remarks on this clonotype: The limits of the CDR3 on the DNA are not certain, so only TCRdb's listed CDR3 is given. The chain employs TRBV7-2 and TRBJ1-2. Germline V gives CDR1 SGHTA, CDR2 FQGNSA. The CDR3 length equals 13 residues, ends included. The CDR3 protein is CVSSLRVNYGCTF.

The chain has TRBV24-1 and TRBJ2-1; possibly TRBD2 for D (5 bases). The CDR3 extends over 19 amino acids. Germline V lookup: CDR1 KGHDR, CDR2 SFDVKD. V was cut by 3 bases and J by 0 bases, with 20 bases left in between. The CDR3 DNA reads TGTGCCACCAGTGATCCATCCCGGCGGGCGGCTGGCTCCTACAATGAGCAGTTCTTC. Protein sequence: CATSDPSRRAAGSYNEQFF.

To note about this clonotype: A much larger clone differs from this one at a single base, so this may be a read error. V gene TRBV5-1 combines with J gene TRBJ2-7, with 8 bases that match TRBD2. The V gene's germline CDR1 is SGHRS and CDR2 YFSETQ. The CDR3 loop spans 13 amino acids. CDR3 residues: CAGSLAGRDEQYF. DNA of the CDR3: TGCGCCGGCAGCTTGGCCGGGAGGGACGAGCAGTACTTC.

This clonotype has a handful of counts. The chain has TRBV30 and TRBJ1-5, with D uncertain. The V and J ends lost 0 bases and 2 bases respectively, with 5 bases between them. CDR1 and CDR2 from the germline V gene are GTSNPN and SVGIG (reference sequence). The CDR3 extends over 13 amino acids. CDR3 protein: CAWSVGGNQPQHF. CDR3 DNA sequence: TGTGCCTGGAGTGTAGGAGGCAATCAGCCCCAGCATTTT.

CDR3 sequence: CSAPFGRGGGYTF. CDR3 nucleotides: TGCAGTGCGCCCTTCGGGAGGGGCGGGGGATACACCTTC. V is TRBV20-1 and J is TRBJ1-2; TRBD1 might be the D (5 bases). The germline V gene encodes CDR1 DFQATT and CDR2 SNEGSKA (reference sequence). V was pared by 6 bases and J by 11 bases, with 22 bases between. CDR3 size: 13 residues.

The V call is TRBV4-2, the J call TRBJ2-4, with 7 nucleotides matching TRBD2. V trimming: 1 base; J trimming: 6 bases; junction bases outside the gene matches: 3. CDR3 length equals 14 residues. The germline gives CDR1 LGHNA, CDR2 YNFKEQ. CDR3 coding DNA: TGTGCCAGCAGCCAAGTTGCGGGGGTAAACATTCAGTACTTC. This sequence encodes CASSQVAGVNIQYF.

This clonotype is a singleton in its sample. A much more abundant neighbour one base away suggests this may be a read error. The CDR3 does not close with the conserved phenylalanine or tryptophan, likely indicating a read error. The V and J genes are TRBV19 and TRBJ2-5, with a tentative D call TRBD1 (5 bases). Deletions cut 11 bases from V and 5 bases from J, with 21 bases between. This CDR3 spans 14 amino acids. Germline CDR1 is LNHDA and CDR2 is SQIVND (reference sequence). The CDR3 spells CAWSDIRVVETQYI. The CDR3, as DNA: TGTGCCTGGAGTGACATCAGGGTGGTGGAGACCCAGTACATC.